These 5 T cell receptor beta chains came from one sample sequenced in a study of T cells in Graves' hyperthyroidism and ophthalmopathy. Using RNA transcripts as the source, TCR beta CDR3 regions were amplified. Using the HTBI primer set, a first-round RT-PCR was run on the TCR CDR3. TCRdb reprocessed the multiplex PCR reads via MiXCR and lists one record per CDR3 protein. The sample gives around 800,000 distinct CDR3 sequences, over 35% of which show up once; about 9% is in the top ten. Sequences were obtained from blood. Receptor source: a young man with Graves' hyperthyroidism.

The rearrangement links TRBV15 to TRBJ2-3, with a possible D match to TRBD1 (5 bases). V was trimmed by 5 bases and J by 5 bases, leaving 14 bases between them. CDR1 and CDR2 from the germline V gene are LNHNV and YYDKDF (reference sequence). This CDR3 contains 14 residues. The CDR3 region has the DNA TGTGCCACCAGCTCTTGGGGCAGAGAAGATACGCAGTATTTT. It codes for CATSSWGREDTQYF.

This clonotype was counted between two and nine times. The V and J genes are TRBV7-2 and TRBJ2-7; 8 bases line up with TRBD2. The CDR3 has 15 residues. Germline V gene lookup returns CDR1 SGHTA and CDR2 FQGNSA. The V gene end was trimmed by 5 bases and the J gene end by 5 bases; junction bases not matched to a gene: 11. Written as DNA, the CDR3 is TGTGCCAGCAGCCCTTCCCGGGAGGGCCTGGACGAGCAGTACTTC. It is translated as CASSPSREGLDEQYF.

This clonotype was recorded once. The chain couples TRBV13 to TRBJ1-6; TRBD1 agrees at 8 bases. J gave up 5 bases and V 6 bases, and 9 bases lay outside the gene matches. Germline CDR1 is PRHDT and CDR2 is FYEKMQ (reference sequence). The CDR3 has 16 amino acids. The CDR3 sequence is CASRDRVLIDNSPLHF. CDR3 bases: TGTGCCAGCAGGGACAGGGTATTAATAGATAATTCACCCCTCCACTTT.

This clonotype has just a few counts. The chain carries TRBV7-2 and TRBJ1-4; D unresolved. Germline V gene data show CDR1 as SGHTA and CDR2 as FQGNSA. V lost 5 bases, J lost 8 bases, and 15 bases lay in between. The CDR3 runs to 14 residues. The CDR3 sequence: CASSKAGSEEKLFF. The CDR3 coding sequence is TGTGCCAGCAGCAAGGCGGGGTCGGAGGAAAAACTGTTTTTT. Full variable domain (remainder filled in from reference TRBV7-2 and TRBJ1-4): GAGVSQSPSNKVTEKGKDVELRCDPISGHTALYWYRQSLGQGLEFLIYFQGNSAPDKSGLPSDRFSAERTGGSVSTLTIQRTQQEDSAVYLCASSKAGSEEKLFFGSGTQLSVL.

This clonotype was seen repeatedly, ten times or more. The chain recombines TRBV29-1 with TRBJ2-5; 9 nucleotides align to TRBD2. Germline lookup yields CDR1 SQVTM and CDR2 ANQGSEA. The CDR3 length is 16 residues. Trimming cost V 1 base and J 2 bases; bases outside gene matches: 8. The CDR3 DNA reads as TGCAGCGTTGAAGCGTTAGCGGGGGCCCTACAAGAGACCCAGTACTTC. It is translated as CSVEALAGALQETQYF.